These 29 T cell receptor beta chains share one sample of origin, sequenced in a study of blood T cell repertoires in COVID-19 (TCRdb year 2020). Libraries came from the immunoSEQ multiplex PCR assay. As stored in TCRdb, this immuneACCESS dataset retains in-frame rearrangements with V and J assigned. A fraction of the clones does not appear; measured against another copy, unresolved V genes explain less than half of the discrepancy, and the remainder lacks a known reason. The sample table shows about 56,000 clones, and 89% are seen once. About a fifth of the sample is held by the ten biggest clonotypes. Sequencing input: peripheral blood. The receptor set was obtained from a human donor in a cohort sampled during active COVID-19.

This clone was found once. The rearrangement links TRBV6-5 to TRBJ1-6; TRBD1 is a possible D gene (6 bases). Germline V gene sequence: CDR1 MNHEY, CDR2 SVGAGI. The CDR3 is 14 residues long. Trimming removed 6 bases at V and 10 bases at J, with 16 bases between. The CDR3: CASSFNRDDSPLHF. CDR3 in DNA: TGTGCCAGCAGCTTTAACAGGGACGACTCACCCCTCCACTTT.

CDR3 sequence reads: CASSQGSTGGFWIENYGYTF. CDR3 sequence (DNA): TGCGCCAGCAGCCAAGGCTCCACAGGGGGCTTTTGGATCGAGAACTATGGCTACACCTTC. V usage is TRBV4-1 and J usage is TRBJ1-2, with 9 bases fitting TRBD1. Germline assignment: CDR1 MGHRA and CDR2 YSYEKL. The J segment lost 2 bases and the V segment lost 1 base, leaving 17 bases of the junction unmatched. The CDR3 is made up of 20 amino acids.

The rearrangement joins TRBV4-3 to TRBJ2-2, with TRBD2 identical over 7 bases. The CDR3 runs 18 residues. CDR1 and CDR2 from the germline V gene are LGHNA and YSLEER. J lost 5 bases, V lost 0 bases, and 12 bases had no gene match. For the CDR3, the DNA is TGCGCCAGCAGCCAAGATATTAGCGGGTCGGGGAGAACCGGGGAGCTGTTTTTT. Amino acids: CASSQDISGSGRTGELFF.

This rearrangement joins TRBV3-1 (or the pseudogene TRBV3-2) to TRBJ1-5, with 7 bases aligning to TRBD1. The trim removed 2 bases at V and 4 bases at J, leaving 8 bases unmatched. Germline values: CDR1 LGHDT, CDR2 YNNKEL (reference sequence). The CDR3 is 16 amino acids. Here the CDR3 DNA reads TGTGCCAGCAGCCAAAGAGGACAGGCTGGGAATCAGCCCCAGCATTTT. Translated, it gives CASSQRGQAGNQPQHF.

The chain links TRBV19 to TRBJ2-2; weak D call: TRBD2 (6 bases). Trimming removed 6 bases from V and 3 bases from J, with 11 bases in between. Germline loops: CDR1 LNHDA, CDR2 SQIVND (reference sequence). The CDR3 has 14 amino acids. CDR3 coding DNA: TGTGCCAGTAGGGGGGGACGGTACACCGGGGAGCTGTTTTTT. This translates into CASRGGRYTGELFF.

The rearrangement links TRBV2 to TRBJ1-2, with D tentatively TRBD1 (6 bases). This CDR3 comprises 13 residues. CDR1 SNHLY and CDR2 FYNNEI come from the germline V gene. V shed 2 bases and J shed 8 bases, with 12 bases lying between them. The CDR3: CASSEQGSGGYTF. CDR3 bases: TGTGCCAGCAGTGAACAGGGGAGTGGGGGCTACACCTTC.

The chain combines TRBV6-5 with TRBJ2-3; 11 bases agree with TRBD2. Losses at the gene ends were 8 bases for V and 7 bases for J; bases not matched to a gene: 5. Germline V gene data show CDR1 as MNHEY and CDR2 as SVGAGI. This CDR3 has 13 amino acids. For the CDR3, the DNA is TGTGCCAGCGGCCTAGCGGGGGGTAATACGCAGTATTTT. This encodes CASGLAGGNTQYF.

J is TRBJ1-2 and V is TRBV29-1; the match to TRBD1 covers 8 bases. Germline CDR1 SQVTM, CDR2 ANQGSEA. The junction had 19 bases not matched to a gene; V was cut back by 7 bases and J by 3 bases. The CDR3 has 17 residues. Here the CDR3 reads CSAWRRQGALLDYGYTF. CDR3 bases: TGCAGCGCCTGGAGGAGGCAGGGGGCTCTTTTGGACTATGGCTACACCTTC.

This clone came up once. J is TRBJ2-5 and V is TRBV3-1 (or the pseudogene TRBV3-2); D unclear. CDR3 size: 15 residues. Germline loops: CDR1 LGHDT, CDR2 YNNKEL (reference sequence). Trimming stripped 1 base from V and 5 bases from J, with 14 bases between. CDR3 DNA sequence: TGTGCCAGCAGCCAAGGTCCCGGAGTTCGGGAGACCCAGTACTTC. This translates into CASSQGPGVRETQYF.

The gene calls are TRBV19 and TRBJ1-5; TRBD1 agrees at 10 bases. This CDR3 has 17 residues. Germline V gene sequence: CDR1 LNHDA, CDR2 SQIVND (reference sequence). V dropped 1 base and J dropped 1; count of bases not matched to a gene: 4. The CDR3 coding sequence is TGTGCCAGTAGTATAGGTCGACAGGGGGCGAGCAATCAGCCCCAGCATTTT. This encodes CASSIGRQGASNQPQHF.

The chain employs TRBV30 and TRBJ2-1; a possible D gene is TRBD1 (6 bases). Germline loops: CDR1 GTSNPN, CDR2 SVGIG (reference sequence). V was pared by 7 bases and J by 5 bases, with 15 bases between. This CDR3 spans 13 amino acids. The CDR3 here is CASQLGQNNEQFF. The CDR3 coding sequence is TGTGCCTCCCAGCTCGGACAGAACAATGAGCAGTTCTTC.

J is TRBJ2-3 and V is TRBV9; a possible D gene is TRBD2 (7 bases). Germline loops: CDR1 SGDLS, CDR2 YYNGEE. V was clipped by 5 bases and J by 0 bases, with 16 bases between them. CDR3 length equals 16 residues. In DNA form, the CDR3 reads TGTGCCAGCAGTAGGCGGGGGCTAACTAGCACAGATACGCAGTATTTT. Translated: CASSRRGLTSTDTQYF. The whole variable domain, filled in from reference TRBV9 and TRBJ2-3, reads DSGVTQTPKHLITATGQRVTLRCSPRSGDLSVYWYQQSLDQGLQFLIQYYNGEERAKGNILERFSAQQFPDLHSELNLSSLELGDSALYFCASSRRGLTSTDTQYFGPGTRLTVL.

This chain links TRBV4-1 with TRBJ2-7; 7 bases fit TRBD1. The germline V gene has CDR1 MGHRA and CDR2 YSYEKL. V shed 1 base, J shed 2 bases, and the junction held 2 bases outside the gene matches. The CDR3 is made up of 14 amino acids. CDR3 sequence (DNA): TGCGCCAGCAGCCAAGTCCAGGGGGCCTACGAGCAGTACTTC. Encoded protein: CASSQVQGAYEQYF.

The CDR3 region has the DNA TGTGCCACCAGCAGAGATGCGGGAGCGGGGGGAAACAATGAGCAGTTCTTC. As protein: CATSRDAGAGGNNEQFF. The chain recombines TRBV15 with TRBJ2-1, with TRBD2 identical over 9 bases. This CDR3 is 17 amino acids long. Trimming at V came to 0 bases and at J to 5 bases, leaving 8 bases not matched to a gene. In germline, CDR1 is LNHNV, CDR2 YYDKDF (reference sequence).

In its sample, this clone was seen a few times. The chain uses TRBV3-1 (or the pseudogene TRBV3-2) and TRBJ2-7; D not resolved. Trimming removed 3 bases from V and 1 base from J, with 4 bases in between. The CDR3 is made up of 12 amino acids. CDR1 is LGHDT and CDR2 is YNNKEL in the germline V gene (reference sequence). In DNA form, the CDR3 reads TGTGCCAGCAGCCAGTATTCCTACGAGCAGTACTTC. Encoded protein: CASSQYSYEQYF.

The gene calls are TRBV5-5 and TRBJ1-2; 11 nucleotides line up with TRBD1. V shed 3 bases and J 4 bases; nucleotides not matched to a gene: 5. The length of the CDR3 is 15 residues. Germline V lookup: CDR1 SGHKS, CDR2 YYEKEE (reference sequence). The CDR3 sequence: CASSSSGQGVYGYTF. The CDR3 DNA follows: TGTGCCAGCAGCTCCTCGGGACAGGGGGTCTATGGCTACACCTTC.

The chain joins TRBV27 to TRBJ2-7, with TRBD2 matching 13 bases. The CDR3 contains 16 residues. The trim removed 4 bases at V and 1 base at J, leaving 4 bases unmatched. Per germline, CDR1 MNHEY and CDR2 SMNVEV (reference sequence). CDR3 sequence: CASSWGGLAGSYEQYF. Written as DNA, the CDR3 is TGTGCCAGCAGTTGGGGGGGACTAGCGGGGTCCTACGAGCAGTACTTC.

The chain recombines TRBV3-1 (or the pseudogene TRBV3-2) with TRBJ1-2; TRBD1 matches 7 bases. The CDR3 is 15 amino acids. Trimming took 1 base from V and 4 from J; bases not matched to a gene: 6. Per the germline V gene, CDR1 is LGHDT and CDR2 is YNNKEL (reference sequence). The CDR3 region is CASSQGQGGIYGYTF. The CDR3, as DNA: TGTGCCAGCAGCCAAGGACAGGGAGGAATCTATGGCTACACCTTC.

J is TRBJ1-4 and V is TRBV30; D remains unclear. Trimming stripped 3 bases from V and 5 bases from J, with 13 bases between. Germline loops: CDR1 GTSNPN, CDR2 SVGIG (reference sequence). The CDR3 loop spans 14 amino acids. The CDR3 spells CAWRGGQSNEKLFF. The CDR3 bases are TGTGCCTGGAGAGGAGGGCAGTCAAATGAAAAACTGTTTTTT. The full variable domain, its missing parts supplied by reference TRBV30 and TRBJ1-4, is SQTIHQWPATLVQPVGSPLSLECTVEGTSNPNLYWYRQAAGRGLQLLFYSVGIGQISSEVPQNLSASRPQDRQFILSSKKLLLSDSGFYLCAWRGGQSNEKLFFGSGTQLSVL.

V and J are TRBV27 and TRBJ2-7, with 7 nucleotides matching TRBD1. With V trimmed by 6 bases and J by 0 bases, 5 bases remained unmatched. Per the germline V gene, CDR1 is MNHEY and CDR2 is SMNVEV (reference sequence). The CDR3 consists of 14 residues. CDR3 DNA: TGTGCCAGCAGCTACAGGGGCGTCTCCTACGAGCAGTACTTC. This sequence encodes CASSYRGVSYEQYF.

This rearrangement joins TRBV30 to TRBJ2-2; D gene ambiguous. CDR1 and CDR2 (germline): GTSNPN, SVGIG (reference sequence). The CDR3 totals 13 residues. V lost 0 bases and J 4 bases, leaving 6 bases between the germline ends. The CDR3: CAWSVALTGELFF. CDR3 coding DNA: TGTGCCTGGAGTGTAGCCCTCACCGGGGAGCTGTTTTTT.

The sample holds one count of this clone. The genes are TRBV5-1 and TRBJ1-2; unclear D gene. The CDR3 is 15 amino acids. Germline V gene data show CDR1 as SGHRS and CDR2 as YFSETQ. V was trimmed by 0 bases and J by 4 bases, leaving 13 bases between them. The CDR3 protein is CASSLGGQTTYGYTF. CDR3 nucleotides: TGCGCCAGCAGCTTGGGAGGGCAGACCACCTATGGCTACACCTTC.

The table lists this clone with a few counts. The chain combines TRBV3-1 (or the pseudogene TRBV3-2) with TRBJ1-5; D gene ambiguous. Germline lookup yields CDR1 LGHDT and CDR2 YNNKEL (reference sequence). The germline V and J ends were trimmed by 1 base and 2 bases, with 6 bases remaining between them. The CDR3 runs 14 residues. In DNA, the CDR3 is TGTGCCAGCAGCCAAGCGTCGGGCAATCAGCCCCAGCATTTT. This codes for CASSQASGNQPQHF.

The chain is built from TRBV19 and TRBJ1-2; D remains ambiguous. V was shortened by 5 bases and J by 2 bases, with 9 bases between the two germline ends. The CDR3 consists of 13 residues. CDR1 and CDR2 (germline): LNHDA, SQIVND (reference sequence). The CDR3 DNA sequence: TGTGCCAGTAGTTCCGGGGAAAACTATGGCTACACCTTC. This translates into CASSSGENYGYTF.

This clone was recorded a few times. The chain combines TRBV28 with TRBJ1-2; no clear D. The germline V gene encodes CDR1 MDHEN and CDR2 SYDVKM. The CDR3 has 13 residues. V lost 2 bases to trimming and J lost 2 bases, with 6 bases between them. This CDR3 is CASSLTVNYGYTF. The CDR3 nucleotides read TGTGCCAGCAGTTTAACAGTCAACTATGGCTACACCTTC.

On this clone: Mismatch with germline at one junction end may stem from a read error. This sequence joins TRBV7-7 and TRBJ2-7, with unresolved D. Germline CDR1 is SSHAT and CDR2 is FNYEAQ (reference sequence). The CDR3 sequence is 15 residues long. The CDR3 loop reads CASSLALGSSYEQYF. The CDR3 nucleotides are TGTGCTAGCAGCTTAGCTCTAGGAAGCTCCTACGAGCAGTACTTC.

The gene calls are TRBV28 and TRBJ2-7; 9 nucleotides line up with TRBD1. The CDR3 totals 18 residues. V gave up 6 bases and J gave up 2 bases; unmatched junction bases: 17. Germline CDR1 and CDR2: MDHEN and SYDVKM. CDR3 coding DNA: TGTGCCAGCAGAACCGGGACAGGGTTTCCCCGATTAACCTACGAGCAGTACTTC. Translated, it gives CASRTGTGFPRLTYEQYF.

The chain couples TRBV18 to TRBJ2-3; 7 bases are a match to TRBD2. V lost 3 bases and J lost 0; bases outside the gene matches: 6. This CDR3 has 16 amino acids. Germline V gene lookup returns CDR1 KGHSH and CDR2 LQKENI. The CDR3 DNA follows: TGTGCCAGCTCACCGCGTCTAGCGGACAGCACAGATACGCAGTATTTT. Protein sequence: CASSPRLADSTDTQYF.

The J gene is TRBJ2-3, the V gene TRBV10-3, with 10 bases aligning to TRBD2. In germline, CDR1 is ENHRY, CDR2 SYGVKD. The trim removed 4 bases at V and 1 base at J, leaving 5 bases unmatched. The CDR3 loop spans 16 amino acids. This chain's CDR3 is CAISGGSGGRTDTQYF. The CDR3, as DNA: TGTGCCATCAGTGGCGGTAGCGGGGGGCGCACAGATACGCAGTATTTT.